The rows below give T cell receptor beta chains drawn from one sample of a study of T-cell reconstitution after alpha-beta-depleted transplantation in children. TCRdb itself ran the PCR reads through MiXCR, one entry per CDR3 protein. The repertoire holds a few hundred thousand distinct CDR3 sequences, with approximately 16% as singletons. This material consisted of PBMCs from the stem cell graft donor, taken from the stem cell graft. These receptors were collected from a human donor who donated a stem cell graft to a child with acute lymphoblastic leukemia. Each CDR3 is given with its conserved first and last residue. A D gene is named only where the DNA matches it firmly. Not all rows give a size; the values are once, few, many and, for expanded clones, a class.

J gene: TRBJ2-6; clone size: few; D gene: NA; V gene: TRBV5-1; CDR3 DNA: TGCGCCAGCAGCCAGGTTGGGAGTTCCGGGGCCAACGTCCTGACTTTC; CDR3 protein: CASSQVGSSGANVLTF
J gene: TRBJ2-1; clone size: NA; D gene: NA; V gene: TRBV10-1; CDR3 DNA: TGCGCCAGCTCCCAGGGGTCCAAGCAGTTCTTC; CDR3 protein: CASSQGSKQFF
J gene: TRBJ2-2; clone size: few; D gene: TRBD2; V gene: TRBV10-3; CDR3 DNA: TGTGCCATCAGTTCCGGGACTAGCCCCGGGGAGCTGTTTTTT; CDR3 protein: CAISSGTSPGELFF
J gene: TRBJ1-1; clone size: NA; D gene: NA; V gene: TRBV14; CDR3 DNA: TGTGCCAGCAGCCAAGATGGCGTGTATTGGGGGAACACTGAAGCTTTCTTT; CDR3 protein: CASSQDGVYWGNTEAFF
J gene: TRBJ2-3; clone size: few; D gene: NA; V gene: TRBV5-1; CDR3 DNA: TGCGCCAGCAGCTTGGCGTTAGCGACGTGGACAGATACGCAGTATTTT; CDR3 protein: CASSLALATWTDTQYF
J gene: TRBJ2-6; clone size: few; D gene: TRBD2; V gene: TRBV3-1; CDR3 DNA: TGTGCCAGCAGCCTTGCTAGGGGCGGGAGTTCCTCTGGGGCCAACGTCCTGACTTTC; CDR3 protein: CASSLARGGSSSGANVLTF
J gene: TRBJ1-1; clone size: NA; D gene: NA; V gene: TRBV5-4; CDR3 DNA: TGTGCCAGCAGCCCGGGGGGAATCATGAACACTGAAGCTTTCTTT; CDR3 protein: CASSPGGIMNTEAFF
J gene: TRBJ2-7; clone size: NA; D gene: TRBD1; V gene: TRBV25-1; CDR3 DNA: TGTGCCAGCAGTGCATTACCCGGGGACAGCTCCTACGAGCAGTACTTC; CDR3 protein: CASSALPGDSSYEQYF
J gene: TRBJ1-1; clone size: NA; D gene: NA; V gene: TRBV28; CDR3 DNA: TGTGCCAGCAGTTCACCTCCCAGGCCTGAAGCTTTCTTT; CDR3 protein: CASSSPPRPEAFF
J gene: TRBJ2-4; clone size: NA; D gene: TRBD1; V gene: TRBV27; CDR3 DNA: TGTGCCAGCAGTGCGGGACAGGGGTTAGGCAAAAACATTCAGTACTTC; CDR3 protein: CASSAGQGLGKNIQYF
J gene: TRBJ2-2; clone size: NA; D gene: TRBD1; V gene: TRBV27; CDR3 DNA: TGTGCCAGCAGCCCTCCGGGACAGGGGATAGGCACCGGGGAGCTGTTTTTT; CDR3 protein: CASSPPGQGIGTGELFF
J gene: TRBJ2-5; clone size: many; D gene: TRBD2; V gene: TRBV27; CDR3 DNA: TGTGCCAGCAGTCCACCGGGACTAGCTAGGGAGACCCAGTACTTC; CDR3 protein: CASSPPGLARETQYF
J gene: TRBJ1-1; clone size: NA; D gene: NA; V gene: TRBV21-1; CDR3 DNA: TGTGCCAGCAGCAAAGAGCGGACAGAGAACACTGAAGCTTTCTTT; CDR3 protein: CASSKERTENTEAFF
J gene: TRBJ1-6; clone size: NA; D gene: TRBD1; V gene: TRBV5-1; CDR3 DNA: TGCGCCAGCAGCATAAGGACAGGGGCAAATTCACCCCTCCACTTT; CDR3 protein: CASSIRTGANSPLHF
J gene: TRBJ1-1; clone size: many; D gene: NA; V gene: TRBV5-1; CDR3 DNA: TGCGCCAGCAGCTTGGGTGGCGGCGCTGAAGCTTTCTTT; CDR3 protein: CASSLGGGAEAFF
J gene: TRBJ1-1; clone size: NA; D gene: TRBD1; V gene: TRBV6-5; CDR3 DNA: TGTGCCAGCAGTTACTCCGGGACAGGGCGCGCTGAAGCTTTCTTT; CDR3 protein: CASSYSGTGRAEAFF
J gene: TRBJ2-1; clone size: few; D gene: NA; V gene: TRBV21-1; CDR3 DNA: TGTGCCAGCAGCAAAGATATAGGGGGGGATCCCTACAATGAGCAGTTCTTC; CDR3 protein: CASSKDIGGDPYNEQFF
J gene: TRBJ2-1; clone size: NA; D gene: TRBD2; V gene: TRBV9; CDR3 DNA: TGTGCCAGCAGCGTATTGAGCGGGATGCGCAATGAGCAGTTCTTC; CDR3 protein: CASSVLSGMRNEQFF
J gene: TRBJ1-2; clone size: NA; D gene: TRBD1; V gene: TRBV4-1; CDR3 DNA: TGCGCCAGCAGCCACCCGACAGGGCCCTACTATGGCTACACCTTC; CDR3 protein: CASSHPTGPYYGYTF